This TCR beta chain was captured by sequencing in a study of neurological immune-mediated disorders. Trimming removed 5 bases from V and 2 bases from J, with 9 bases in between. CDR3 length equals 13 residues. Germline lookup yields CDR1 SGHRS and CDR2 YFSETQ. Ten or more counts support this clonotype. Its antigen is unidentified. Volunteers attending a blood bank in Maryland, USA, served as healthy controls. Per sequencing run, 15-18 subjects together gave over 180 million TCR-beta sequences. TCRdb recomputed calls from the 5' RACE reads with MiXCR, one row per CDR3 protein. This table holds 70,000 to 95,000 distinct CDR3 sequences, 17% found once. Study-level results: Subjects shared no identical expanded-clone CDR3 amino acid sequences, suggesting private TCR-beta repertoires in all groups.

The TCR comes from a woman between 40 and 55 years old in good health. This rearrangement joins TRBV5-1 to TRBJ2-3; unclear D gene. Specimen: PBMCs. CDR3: CASRNPPTDTQYF. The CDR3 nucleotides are TGCGCCAGCAGGAACCCCCCCACAGATACGCAGTATTTT.